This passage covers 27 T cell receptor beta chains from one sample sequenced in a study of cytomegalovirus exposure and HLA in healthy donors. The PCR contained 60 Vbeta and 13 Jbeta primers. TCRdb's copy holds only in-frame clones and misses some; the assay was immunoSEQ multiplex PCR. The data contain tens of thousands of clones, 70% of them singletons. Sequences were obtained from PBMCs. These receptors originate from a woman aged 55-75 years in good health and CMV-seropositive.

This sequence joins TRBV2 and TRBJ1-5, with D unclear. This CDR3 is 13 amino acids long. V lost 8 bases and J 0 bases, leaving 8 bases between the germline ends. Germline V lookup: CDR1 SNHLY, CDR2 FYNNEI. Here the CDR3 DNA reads TGTGCCAGCTGCGGGGTTAGCAATCAGCCCCAGCATTTT. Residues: CASCGVSNQPQHF.

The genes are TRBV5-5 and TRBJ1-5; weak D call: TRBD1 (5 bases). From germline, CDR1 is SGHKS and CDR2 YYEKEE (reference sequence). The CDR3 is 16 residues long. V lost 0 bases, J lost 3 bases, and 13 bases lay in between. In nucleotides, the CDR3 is TGTGCCAGCAGCTTGGGTGGGGGGTCGGTCAATCAGCCCCAGCATTTT. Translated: CASSLGGGSVNQPQHF. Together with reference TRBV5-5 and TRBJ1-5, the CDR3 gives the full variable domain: DAGVTQSPTHLIKTRGQQVTLRCSPISGHKSVSWYQQVLGQGPQFIFQYYEKEERGRGNFPDRFSARQFPNYSSELNVNALLLGDSALYLCASSLGGGSVNQPQHFGDGTRLSIL.

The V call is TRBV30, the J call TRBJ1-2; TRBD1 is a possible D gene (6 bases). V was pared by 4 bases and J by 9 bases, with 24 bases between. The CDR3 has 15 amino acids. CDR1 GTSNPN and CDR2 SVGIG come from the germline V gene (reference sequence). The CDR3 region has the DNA TGTGCCTGGACCGTCACTCAAGACAGGACCGGTCGCTACACCTTC. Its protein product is CAWTVTQDRTGRYTF.

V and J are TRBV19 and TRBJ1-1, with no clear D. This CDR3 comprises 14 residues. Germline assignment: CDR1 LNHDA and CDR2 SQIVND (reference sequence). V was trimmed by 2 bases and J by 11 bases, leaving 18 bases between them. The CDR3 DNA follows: TGTGCCAGTAGTATAACGATGGAGGGAGTATTGGCTTTCTTT. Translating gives CASSITMEGVLAFF. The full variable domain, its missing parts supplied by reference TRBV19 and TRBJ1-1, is DGGITQSPKYLFRKEGQNVTLSCEQNLNHDAMYWYRQDPGQGLRLIYYSQIVNDFQKGDIAEGYSVSREKKESFPLTVTSAQKNPTAFYLCASSITMEGVLAFFGQGTRLTVV.

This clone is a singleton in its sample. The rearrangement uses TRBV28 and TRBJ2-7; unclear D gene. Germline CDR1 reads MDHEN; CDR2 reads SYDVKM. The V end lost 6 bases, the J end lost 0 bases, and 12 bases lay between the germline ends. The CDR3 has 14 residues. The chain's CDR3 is CASSRYLYSYEQYF. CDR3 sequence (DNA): TGTGCCAGCAGCCGTTACCTATACTCCTACGAGCAGTACTTC.

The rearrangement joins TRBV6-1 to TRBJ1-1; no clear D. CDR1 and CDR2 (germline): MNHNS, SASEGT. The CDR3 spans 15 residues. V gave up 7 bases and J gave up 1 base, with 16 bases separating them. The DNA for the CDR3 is TGTGCCAGCAAGTTCTTCGGGGAGTCGAACACTGAAGCTTTCTTT. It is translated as CASKFFGESNTEAFF.

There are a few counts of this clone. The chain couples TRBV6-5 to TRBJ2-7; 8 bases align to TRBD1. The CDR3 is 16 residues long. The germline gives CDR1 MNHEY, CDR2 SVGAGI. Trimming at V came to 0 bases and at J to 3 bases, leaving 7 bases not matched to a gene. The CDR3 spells CASSYSTTGAHYEQYF. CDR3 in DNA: TGTGCCAGCAGTTACTCGACGACAGGGGCCCACTACGAGCAGTACTTC.

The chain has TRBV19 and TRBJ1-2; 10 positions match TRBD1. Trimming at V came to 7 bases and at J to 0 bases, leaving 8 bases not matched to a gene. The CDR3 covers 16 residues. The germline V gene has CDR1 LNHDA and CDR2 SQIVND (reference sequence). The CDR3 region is CASIDRGQIANYGYTF. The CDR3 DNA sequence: TGTGCCAGTATCGACAGGGGGCAGATAGCTAACTATGGCTACACCTTC.

The CDR3 DNA is TGTGCCAGCAGTCTAGGACAGCTCTATGGCTACACCTTC. It is translated as CASSLGQLYGYTF. The J gene is TRBJ1-2, the V gene TRBV25-1; D possibly corresponds to TRBD1 (6 bases). Looked up from germline, CDR1 is MGHDK and CDR2 is SYGVNS. The ends were cut back, 5 bases at V and 4 bases at J, with 11 bases in the middle. The CDR3 runs 13 residues.

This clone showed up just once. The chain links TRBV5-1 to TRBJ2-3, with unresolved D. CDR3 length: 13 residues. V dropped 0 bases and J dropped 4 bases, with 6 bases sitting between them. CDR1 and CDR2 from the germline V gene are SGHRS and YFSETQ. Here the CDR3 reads CASSLEIADTQYF. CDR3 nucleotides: TGCGCCAGCAGCTTGGAAATCGCAGATACGCAGTATTTT.

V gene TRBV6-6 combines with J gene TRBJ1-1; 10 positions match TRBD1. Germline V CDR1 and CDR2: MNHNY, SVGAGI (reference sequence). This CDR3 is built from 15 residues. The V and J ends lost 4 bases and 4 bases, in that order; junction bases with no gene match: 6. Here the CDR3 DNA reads TGTGCCAGCAGTTTGAGACAGGGGGCGGTCACTGAAGCTTTCTTT. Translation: CASSLRQGAVTEAFF.

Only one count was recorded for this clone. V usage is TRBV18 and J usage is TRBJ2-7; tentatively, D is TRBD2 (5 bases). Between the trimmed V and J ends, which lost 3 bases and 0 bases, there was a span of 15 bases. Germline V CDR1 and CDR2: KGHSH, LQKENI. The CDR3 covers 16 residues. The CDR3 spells CASSPTGISSSYEQYF. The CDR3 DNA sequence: TGTGCCAGCTCACCGACGGGGATATCCAGCTCCTACGAGCAGTACTTC. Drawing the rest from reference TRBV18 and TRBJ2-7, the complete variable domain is NAGVMQNPRHLVRRRGQEARLRCSPMKGHSHVYWYRQLPEEGLKFMVYLQKENIIDESGMPKERFSAEFPKEGPSILRIQQVVRGDSAAYFCASSPTGISSSYEQYFGPGTRLTVT.

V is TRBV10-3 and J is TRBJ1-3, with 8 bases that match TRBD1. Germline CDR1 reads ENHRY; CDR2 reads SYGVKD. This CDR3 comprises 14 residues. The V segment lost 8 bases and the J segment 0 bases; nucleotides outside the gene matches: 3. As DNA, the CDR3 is TGTGCCATCGGGGGACAGGCCTCTGGAAACACCATATATTTT. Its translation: CAIGGQASGNTIYF.

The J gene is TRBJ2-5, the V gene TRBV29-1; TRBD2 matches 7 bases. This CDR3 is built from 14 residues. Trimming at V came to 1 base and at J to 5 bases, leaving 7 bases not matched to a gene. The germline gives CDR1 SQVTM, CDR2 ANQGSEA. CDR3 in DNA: TGCAGCGTTGAAGGGTTCGGGGGGATCGAGACCCAGTACTTC. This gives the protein CSVEGFGGIETQYF.

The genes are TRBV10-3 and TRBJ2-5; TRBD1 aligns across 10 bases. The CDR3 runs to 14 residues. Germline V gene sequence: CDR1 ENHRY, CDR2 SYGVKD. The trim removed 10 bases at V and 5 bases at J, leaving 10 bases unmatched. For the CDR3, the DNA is TGTGCCACTACTAGGGGGACAGGGGACGAGACCCAGTACTTC. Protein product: CATTRGTGDETQYF.

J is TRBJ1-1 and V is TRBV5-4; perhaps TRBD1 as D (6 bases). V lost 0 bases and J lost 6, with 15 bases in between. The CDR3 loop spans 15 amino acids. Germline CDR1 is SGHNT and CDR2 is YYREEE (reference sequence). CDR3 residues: CASSLVAGEISEAFF. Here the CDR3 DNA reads TGTGCCAGCAGCTTGGTAGCAGGGGAAATTTCTGAAGCTTTCTTT.

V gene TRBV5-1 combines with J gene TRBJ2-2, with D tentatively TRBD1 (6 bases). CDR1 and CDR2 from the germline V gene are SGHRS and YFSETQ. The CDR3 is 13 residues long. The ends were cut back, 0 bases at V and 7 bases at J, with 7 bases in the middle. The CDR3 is CASSLEGVGELFF. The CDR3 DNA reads TGCGCCAGCAGCTTGGAGGGGGTCGGGGAGCTGTTTTTT.

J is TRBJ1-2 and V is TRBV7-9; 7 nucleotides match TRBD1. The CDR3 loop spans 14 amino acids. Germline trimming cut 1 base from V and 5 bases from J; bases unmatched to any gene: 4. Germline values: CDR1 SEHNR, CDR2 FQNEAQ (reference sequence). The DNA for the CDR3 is TGTGCCAGCAGCTTAGGGACAGGAGATTATGGCTACACCTTC. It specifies CASSLGTGDYGYTF.

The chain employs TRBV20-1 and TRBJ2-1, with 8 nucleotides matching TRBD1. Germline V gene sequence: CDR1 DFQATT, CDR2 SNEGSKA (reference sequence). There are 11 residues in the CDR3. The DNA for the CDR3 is TGCAGAATGGACAGGGACCATGAGCAGTTCTTC. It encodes CRMDRDHEQFF.

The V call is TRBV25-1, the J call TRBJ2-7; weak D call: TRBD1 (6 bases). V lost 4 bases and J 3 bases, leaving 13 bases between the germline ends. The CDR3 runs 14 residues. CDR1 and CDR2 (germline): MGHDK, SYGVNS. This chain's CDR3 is CASSAEVGGYEQYF. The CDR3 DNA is TGTGCCAGCAGTGCAGAGGTAGGGGGCTACGAGCAGTACTTC.

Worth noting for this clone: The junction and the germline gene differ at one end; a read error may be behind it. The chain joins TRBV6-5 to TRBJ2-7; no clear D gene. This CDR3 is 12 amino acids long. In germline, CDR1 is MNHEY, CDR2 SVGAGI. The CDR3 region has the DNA TGTGCCAGCAGTCACTCCTTTTACGAGCAGTACTTC. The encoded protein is CASSHSFYEQYF.

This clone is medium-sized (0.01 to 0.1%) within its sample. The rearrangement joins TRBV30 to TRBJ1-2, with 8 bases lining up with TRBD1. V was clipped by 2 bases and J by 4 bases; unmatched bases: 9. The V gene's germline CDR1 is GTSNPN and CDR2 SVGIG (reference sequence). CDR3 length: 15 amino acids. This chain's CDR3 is CAWSPRAGGLYGYTF. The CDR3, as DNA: TGTGCCTGGAGTCCACGGGCAGGGGGCCTCTATGGCTACACCTTC.

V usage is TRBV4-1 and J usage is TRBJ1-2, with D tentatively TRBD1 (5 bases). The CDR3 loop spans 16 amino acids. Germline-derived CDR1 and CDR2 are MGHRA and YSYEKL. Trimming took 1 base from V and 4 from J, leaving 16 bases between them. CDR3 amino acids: CASSQALFQGTYGYTF. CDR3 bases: TGCGCCAGCAGCCAAGCCCTGTTCCAGGGTACCTATGGCTACACCTTC.

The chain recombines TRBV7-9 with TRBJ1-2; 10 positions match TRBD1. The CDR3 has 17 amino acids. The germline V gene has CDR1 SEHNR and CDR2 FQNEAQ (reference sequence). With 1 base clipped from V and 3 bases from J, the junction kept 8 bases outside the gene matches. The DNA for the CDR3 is TGTGCCAGCAGCTTAGATATCGGGACAGGGGCCCACTATGGCTACACCTTC. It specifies CASSLDIGTGAHYGYTF.

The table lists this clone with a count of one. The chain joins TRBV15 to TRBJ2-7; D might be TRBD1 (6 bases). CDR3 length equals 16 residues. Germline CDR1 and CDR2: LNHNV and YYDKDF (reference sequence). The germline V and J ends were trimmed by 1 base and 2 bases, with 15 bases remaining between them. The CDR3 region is CATSRAPGVPTYEQYF. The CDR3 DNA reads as TGTGCCACCAGCAGAGCCCCAGGGGTTCCTACCTACGAGCAGTACTTC.

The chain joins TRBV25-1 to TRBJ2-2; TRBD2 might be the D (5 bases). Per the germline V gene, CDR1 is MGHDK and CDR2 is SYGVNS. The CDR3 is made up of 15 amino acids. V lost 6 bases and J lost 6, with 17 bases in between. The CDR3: CASSTAVGAAGELFF. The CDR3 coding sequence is TGTGCCAGCAGCACAGCGGTGGGCGCGGCCGGGGAGCTGTTTTTT.

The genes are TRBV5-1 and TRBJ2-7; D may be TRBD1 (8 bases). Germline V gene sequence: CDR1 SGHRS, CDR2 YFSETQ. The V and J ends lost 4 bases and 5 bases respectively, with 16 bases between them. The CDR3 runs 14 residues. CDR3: CASSAGDRSDEQYF. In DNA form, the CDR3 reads TGCGCCAGCAGCGCGGGGGACAGGTCTGACGAGCAGTACTTC.